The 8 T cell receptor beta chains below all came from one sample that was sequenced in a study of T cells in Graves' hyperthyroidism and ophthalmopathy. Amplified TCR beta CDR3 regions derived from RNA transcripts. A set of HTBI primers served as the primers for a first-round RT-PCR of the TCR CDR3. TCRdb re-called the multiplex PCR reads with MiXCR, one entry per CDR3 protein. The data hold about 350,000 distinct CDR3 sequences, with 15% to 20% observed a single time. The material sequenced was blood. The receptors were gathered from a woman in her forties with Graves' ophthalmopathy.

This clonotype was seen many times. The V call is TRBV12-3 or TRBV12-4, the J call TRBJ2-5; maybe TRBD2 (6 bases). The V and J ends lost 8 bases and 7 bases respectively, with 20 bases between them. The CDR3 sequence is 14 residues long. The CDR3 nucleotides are TGTGCCAGCGGTCCTCGGGGGTGGGTCGGGACCCAGTACTTC. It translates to CASGPRGWVGTQYF.

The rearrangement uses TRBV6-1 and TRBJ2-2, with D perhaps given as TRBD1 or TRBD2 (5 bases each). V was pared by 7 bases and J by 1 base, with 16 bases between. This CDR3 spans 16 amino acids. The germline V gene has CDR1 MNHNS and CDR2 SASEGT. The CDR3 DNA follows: TGTGCCAGCAAGGATCCGGGACGGCTGAACACCGGGGAGCTGTTTTTT. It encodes CASKDPGRLNTGELFF.

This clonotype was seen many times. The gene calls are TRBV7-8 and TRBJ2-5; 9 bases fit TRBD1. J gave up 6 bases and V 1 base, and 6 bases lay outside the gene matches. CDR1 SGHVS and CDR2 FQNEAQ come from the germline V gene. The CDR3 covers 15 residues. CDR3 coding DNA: TGTGCCAGCAGCTTAGACACAGGGGGCGCGCAGACCCAGTACTTC. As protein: CASSLDTGGAQTQYF.

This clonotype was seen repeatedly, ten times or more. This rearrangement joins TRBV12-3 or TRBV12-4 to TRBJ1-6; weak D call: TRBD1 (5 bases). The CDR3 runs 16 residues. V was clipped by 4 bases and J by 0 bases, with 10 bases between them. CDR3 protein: CASSSQGASYNSPLHF. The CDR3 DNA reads TGTGCCAGCAGTTCCCAGGGAGCCTCCTATAATTCACCCCTCCACTTT.

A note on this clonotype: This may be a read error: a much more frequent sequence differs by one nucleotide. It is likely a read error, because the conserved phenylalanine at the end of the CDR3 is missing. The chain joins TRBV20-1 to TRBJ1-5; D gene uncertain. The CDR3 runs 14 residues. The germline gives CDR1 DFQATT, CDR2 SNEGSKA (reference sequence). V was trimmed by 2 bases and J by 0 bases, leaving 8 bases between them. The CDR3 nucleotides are TGCAGTGCTAGACCCGGGTATAGCAATCAGCCCCAGCATCTT. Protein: CSARPGYSNQPQHL.

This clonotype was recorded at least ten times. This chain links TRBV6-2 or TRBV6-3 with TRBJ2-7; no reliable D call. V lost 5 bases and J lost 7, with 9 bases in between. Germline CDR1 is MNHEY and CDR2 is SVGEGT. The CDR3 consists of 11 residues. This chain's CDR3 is CASSRRQEQYF. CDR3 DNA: TGTGCCAGCAGTAGACGGCAGGAGCAGTACTTC.

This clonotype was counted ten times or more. CDR3 protein: CACLPTESSYEQYF. The CDR3 DNA sequence: TGTGCCTGCCTCCCGACAGAATCCTCCTACGAGCAGTACTTC. The rearrangement uses TRBV30 and TRBJ2-7, with D possibly TRBD1 on 5 matching bases. Germline values: CDR1 GTSNPN, CDR2 SVGIG (reference sequence). Trimming pared 6 bases from V and 0 bases from J, leaving 15 bases between. The CDR3 runs to 14 residues.

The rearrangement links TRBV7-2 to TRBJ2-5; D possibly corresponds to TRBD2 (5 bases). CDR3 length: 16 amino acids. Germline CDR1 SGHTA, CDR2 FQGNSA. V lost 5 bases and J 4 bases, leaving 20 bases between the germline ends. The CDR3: CASSPDQGSAGETQYF. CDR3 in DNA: TGTGCCAGCAGCCCCGACCAAGGGAGCGCTGGAGAGACCCAGTACTTC.